These T cell receptor beta chains were read from a single sample in a study of OX40 agonist ivuxolimab in advanced cancers. Assay: immunoSEQ multiplex PCR; the TCRdb copy retains only in-frame clones and omits some. The sample has about 96,000 clones, less than 95% seen once. Sequenced here: CD4+ or CD8+ T cells sorted from blood, sampled in a trial of the OX40 agonist ivuxolimab. The receptors were gathered from an adult with an advanced solid tumor such as melanoma, head and neck, liver or kidney cancer. Each CDR3 is given with its conserved first and last residue. A D gene is named only where the DNA matches it firmly. Size tells how often a clone was seen (once, few, many) or the class of an expanded clone, and some rows leave it out.

D	J	V	size	CDR3	DNA
.	TRBJ1-1	TRBV5-4	.	CASSHKLGGANTEAFF	TGTGCCAGCAGCCACAAACTCGGGGGGGCCAACACTGAAGCTTTCTTT
TRBD2	TRBJ2-3	TRBV5-1	.	CASTSGARTDTQYF	TGCGCCAGTACAAGCGGGGCTCGCACAGATACGCAGTATTTT
TRBD2	TRBJ2-3	TRBV11-3	few	CASNVAGAVDTQYF	TGTGCCAGCAATGTGGCGGGAGCGGTAGATACGCAGTATTTT
.	TRBJ1-1	TRBV9	.	CASTKWGANTEAFF	TGTGCCAGCACCAAATGGGGAGCGAACACTGAAGCTTTCTTT
TRBD1	TRBJ2-1	TRBV11-2	once	CASSTGQGRNEQFF	TGTGCCAGCAGCACCGGACAGGGACGGAATGAGCAGTTCTTC
TRBD1	TRBJ1-5	TRBV28	.	CASNNIGAGGDQPQHF	TGTGCCAGCAATAATATTGGGGCAGGGGGCGATCAGCCCCAGCATTTT
TRBD1	TRBJ2-3	TRBV5-1	.	CASSLQGDRTDTQYF	TGCGCCAGCAGCTTACAGGGGGATAGGACAGATACGCAGTATTTT
.	TRBJ1-2	TRBV7-2	once	CASSLGSSDYGYTF	TGTGCCAGCAGCTTAGGGAGTTCTGACTATGGCTACACCTTC
.	TRBJ1-1	TRBV7-8	.	CASSLDEWAVKNTEAFF	TGTGCCAGCAGCTTAGATGAATGGGCTGTCAAGAACACTGAAGCTTTCTTT
.	TRBJ2-1	TRBV5-4	few	CASSQRGGSYNEQFF	TGTGCCAGCAGCCAGAGAGGGGGTAGCTACAATGAGCAGTTCTTC
.	TRBJ2-7	TRBV6-5	.	CASSYSGSSYEQYF	TGTGCCAGCAGTTACTCGGGGAGCTCCTACGAGCAGTACTTC
TRBD1	TRBJ1-1	TRBV30	.	CAWSPDRGPGTKAFF	TGTGCCTGGAGTCCGGACAGGGGCCCTGGTACCAAGGCTTTCTTT